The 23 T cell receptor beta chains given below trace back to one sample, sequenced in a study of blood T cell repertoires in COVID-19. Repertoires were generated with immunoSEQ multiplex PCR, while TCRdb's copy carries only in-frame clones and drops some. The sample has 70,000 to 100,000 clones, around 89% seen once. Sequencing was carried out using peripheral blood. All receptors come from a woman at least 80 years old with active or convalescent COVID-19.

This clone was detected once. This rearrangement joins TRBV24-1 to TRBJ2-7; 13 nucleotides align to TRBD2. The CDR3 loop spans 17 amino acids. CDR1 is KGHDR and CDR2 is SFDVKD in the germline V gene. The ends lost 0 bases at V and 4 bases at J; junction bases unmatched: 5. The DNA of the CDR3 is TGTGCCACCAGTGATTTGAGGACTAGCGGGAGTAAGTACGAGCAGTACTTC. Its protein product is CATSDLRTSGSKYEQYF.

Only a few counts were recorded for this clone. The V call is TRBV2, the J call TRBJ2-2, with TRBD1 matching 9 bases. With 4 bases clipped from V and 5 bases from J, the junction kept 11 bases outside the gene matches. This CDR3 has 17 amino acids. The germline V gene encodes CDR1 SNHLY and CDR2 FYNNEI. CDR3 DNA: TGTGCCAGCAGTGCGACAGGGGGAGCCTTCGGAACCGGGGAGCTGTTTTTT. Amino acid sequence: CASSATGGAFGTGELFF.

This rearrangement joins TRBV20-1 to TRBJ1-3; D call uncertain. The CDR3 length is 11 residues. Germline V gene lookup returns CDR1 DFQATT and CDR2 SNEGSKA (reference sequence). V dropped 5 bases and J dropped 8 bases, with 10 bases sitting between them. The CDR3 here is CSAPRADTIYF. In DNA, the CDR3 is TGCAGTGCTCCGAGGGCGGACACCATATATTTT.

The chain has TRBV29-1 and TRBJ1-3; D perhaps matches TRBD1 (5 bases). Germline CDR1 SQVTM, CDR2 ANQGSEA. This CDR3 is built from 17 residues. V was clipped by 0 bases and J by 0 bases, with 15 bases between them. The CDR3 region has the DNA TGCAGCGTTGAAGATCGTGGCAGGGCATCCTCTGGAAACACCATATATTTT. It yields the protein CSVEDRGRASSGNTIYF.

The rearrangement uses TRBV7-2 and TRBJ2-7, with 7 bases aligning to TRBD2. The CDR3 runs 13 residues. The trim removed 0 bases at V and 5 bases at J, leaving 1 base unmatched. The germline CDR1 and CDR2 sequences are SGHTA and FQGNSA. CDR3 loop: CASSLAGGDEQYF. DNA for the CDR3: TGTGCCAGCAGCTTAGCGGGAGGGGACGAGCAGTACTTC.

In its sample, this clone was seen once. The CDR3 coding sequence is TGTGCCAGCAGTTTTAGCGTCCCCTACGAGCAGTACTTC. The encoded protein is CASSFSVPYEQYF. The chain is built from TRBV28 and TRBJ2-7, with D tentatively TRBD2 (5 bases). Trimming stripped 3 bases from V and 2 bases from J, with 8 bases between. The CDR3 length is 13 residues. The V gene's germline CDR1 is MDHEN and CDR2 SYDVKM.

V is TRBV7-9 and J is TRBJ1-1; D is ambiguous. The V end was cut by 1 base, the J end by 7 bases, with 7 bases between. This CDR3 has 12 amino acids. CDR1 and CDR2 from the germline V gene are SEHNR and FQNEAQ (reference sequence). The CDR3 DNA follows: TGTGCCAGCAGCTTAGTCGGGGTTGAAGCTTTCTTT. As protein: CASSLVGVEAFF.

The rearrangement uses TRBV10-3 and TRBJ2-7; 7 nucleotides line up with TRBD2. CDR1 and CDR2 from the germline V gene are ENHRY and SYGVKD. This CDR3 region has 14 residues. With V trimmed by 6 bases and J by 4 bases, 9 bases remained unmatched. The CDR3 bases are TGTGCCATCAGCGACCTAGCGGACCAGTACGAGCAGTACTTC. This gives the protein CAISDLADQYEQYF.

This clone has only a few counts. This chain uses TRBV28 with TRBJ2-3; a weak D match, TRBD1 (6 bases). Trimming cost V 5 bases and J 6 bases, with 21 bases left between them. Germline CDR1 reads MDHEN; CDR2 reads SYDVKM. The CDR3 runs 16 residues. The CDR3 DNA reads TGTGCCAGCAGTCCCCCCCCGGTCTTAGGGGGTGATACGCAGTATTTT. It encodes CASSPPPVLGGDTQYF.

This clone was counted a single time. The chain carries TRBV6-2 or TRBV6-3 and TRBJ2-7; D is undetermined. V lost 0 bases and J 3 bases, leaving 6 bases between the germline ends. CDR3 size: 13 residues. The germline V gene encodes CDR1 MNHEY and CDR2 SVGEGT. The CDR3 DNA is TGTGCCAGCAGTTACTCGAGTAACTACGAGCAGTACTTC. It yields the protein CASSYSSNYEQYF.

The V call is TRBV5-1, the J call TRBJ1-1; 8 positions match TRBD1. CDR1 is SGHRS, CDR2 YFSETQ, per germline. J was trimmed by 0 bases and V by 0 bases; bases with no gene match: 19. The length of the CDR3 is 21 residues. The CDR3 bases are TGCGCCAGCAGCTTGGGAACCGGGACAGGTGACGCACGGTTAATGAACACTGAAGCTTTCTTT. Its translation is CASSLGTGTGDARLMNTEAFF.

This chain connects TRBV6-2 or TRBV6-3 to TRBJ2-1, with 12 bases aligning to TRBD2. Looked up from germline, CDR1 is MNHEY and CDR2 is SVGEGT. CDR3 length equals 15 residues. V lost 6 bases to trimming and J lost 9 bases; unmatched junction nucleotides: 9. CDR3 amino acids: CASSSLAGGPGEQFF. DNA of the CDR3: TGTGCCAGCAGCTCCCTAGCGGGAGGGCCTGGTGAGCAGTTCTTC.

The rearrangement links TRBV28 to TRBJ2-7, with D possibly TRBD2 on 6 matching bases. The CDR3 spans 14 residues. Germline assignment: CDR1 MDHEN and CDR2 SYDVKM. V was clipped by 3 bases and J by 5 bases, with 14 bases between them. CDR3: CASSLHGGGNEQYF. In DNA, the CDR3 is TGTGCCAGCAGTTTGCACGGGGGAGGCAACGAGCAGTACTTC.

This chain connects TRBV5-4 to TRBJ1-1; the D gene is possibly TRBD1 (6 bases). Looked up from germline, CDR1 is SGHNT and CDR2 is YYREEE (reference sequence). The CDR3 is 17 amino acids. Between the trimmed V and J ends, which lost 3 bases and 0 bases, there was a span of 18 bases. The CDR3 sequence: CASSSYHLDRLNTEAFF. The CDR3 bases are TGTGCCAGCAGCTCGTACCACCTCGACAGGTTGAACACTGAAGCTTTCTTT.

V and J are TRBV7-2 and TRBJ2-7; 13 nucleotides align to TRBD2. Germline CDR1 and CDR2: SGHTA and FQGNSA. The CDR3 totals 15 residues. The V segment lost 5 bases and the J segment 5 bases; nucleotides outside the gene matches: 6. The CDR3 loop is CASSPNTSGRDEQYF. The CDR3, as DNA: TGTGCCAGCAGCCCCAATACTAGCGGGAGGGACGAGCAGTACTTC.

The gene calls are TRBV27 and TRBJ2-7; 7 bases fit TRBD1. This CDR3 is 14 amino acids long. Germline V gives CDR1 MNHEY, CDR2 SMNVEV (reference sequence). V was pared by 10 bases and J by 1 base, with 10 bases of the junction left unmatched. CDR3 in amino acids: CATAPGTVSYEQYF. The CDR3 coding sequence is TGTGCCACCGCCCCCGGGACAGTGTCCTACGAGCAGTACTTC.

The CDR3 region has the DNA TGTGCCAGTACCGGCTCTGGGGCCAACGTCCTGACTTTC. Translation: CASTGSGANVLTF. The chain combines TRBV19 with TRBJ2-6; D is uncertain. The CDR3 has 13 amino acids. In germline, CDR1 is LNHDA, CDR2 SQIVND (reference sequence). V lost 7 bases, J lost 0 bases, and 4 bases lay in between.

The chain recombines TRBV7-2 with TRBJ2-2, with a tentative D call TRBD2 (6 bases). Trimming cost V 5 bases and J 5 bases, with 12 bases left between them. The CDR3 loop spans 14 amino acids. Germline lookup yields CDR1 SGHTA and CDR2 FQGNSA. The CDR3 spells CASSMRRETGELFF. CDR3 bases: TGTGCCAGCAGCATGAGACGGGAGACCGGGGAGCTGTTTTTT.

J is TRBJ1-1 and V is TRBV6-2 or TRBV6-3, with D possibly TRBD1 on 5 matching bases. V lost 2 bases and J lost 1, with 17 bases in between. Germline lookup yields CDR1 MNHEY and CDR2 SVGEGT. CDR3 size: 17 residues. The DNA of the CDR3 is TGTGCCAGCAGTTACCCTAATGCGGGACTGAAGAACACTGAAGCTTTCTTT. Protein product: CASSYPNAGLKNTEAFF.

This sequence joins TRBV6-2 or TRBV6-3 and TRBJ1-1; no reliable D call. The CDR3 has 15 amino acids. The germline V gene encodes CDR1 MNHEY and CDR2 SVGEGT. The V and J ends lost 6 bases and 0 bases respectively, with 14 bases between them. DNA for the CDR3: TGTGCCAGCAGCCCTGGCTCCTTCATGAACACTGAAGCTTTCTTT. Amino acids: CASSPGSFMNTEAFF.

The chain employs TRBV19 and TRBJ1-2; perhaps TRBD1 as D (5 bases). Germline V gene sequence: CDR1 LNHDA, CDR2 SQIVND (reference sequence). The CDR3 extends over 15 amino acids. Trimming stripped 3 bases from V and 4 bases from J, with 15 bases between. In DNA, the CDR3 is TGTGCCAGTAGTATGTTTGGGGCGAACTCCTATGGCTACACCTTC. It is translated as CASSMFGANSYGYTF.

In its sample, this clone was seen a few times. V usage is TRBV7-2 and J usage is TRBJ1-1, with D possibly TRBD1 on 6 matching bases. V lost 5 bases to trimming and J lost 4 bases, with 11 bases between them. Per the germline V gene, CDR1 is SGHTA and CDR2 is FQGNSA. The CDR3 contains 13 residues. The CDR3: CASSDTGITEAFF. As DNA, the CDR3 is TGTGCCAGCAGCGATACAGGGATCACTGAAGCTTTCTTT.

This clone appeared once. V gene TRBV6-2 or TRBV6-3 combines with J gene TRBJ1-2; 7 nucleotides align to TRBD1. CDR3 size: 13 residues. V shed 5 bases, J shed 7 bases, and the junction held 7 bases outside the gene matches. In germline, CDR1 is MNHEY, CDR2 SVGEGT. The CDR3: CASSGTGESGYTF. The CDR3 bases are TGTGCCAGCAGTGGTACAGGGGAGAGTGGCTACACCTTC.